The 17 T cell receptor beta chains in this list originate from one sample, sequenced in a study of T-cell reconstitution after alpha-beta-depleted transplantation in children. The library targeted TCRbeta and was prepared with unique molecular identifiers. TCRdb called the PCR reads again in MiXCR, with one record for every CDR3 protein. The sample includes 110,000 or so distinct CDR3 sequences, 5% to 8% seen only once; the top ten take roughly 25%. Sequencing was performed on PBMCs, mostly from graft donor cells, taken 360 days after TCRalphabeta/CD19-depleted stem cell transplant. The receptor source for this set is a male patient aged 2-15 years who had a stem cell transplant for acute lymphoblastic leukemia, so the T cells may come from the graft donor.

In its sample, this clonotype was seen many times. The V gene is TRBV28, the J gene TRBJ2-7; D is perhaps TRBD2 (6 bases). The V gene lost 10 bases and the J gene lost 1 base, with 8 bases spanning the gap. Germline lookup yields CDR1 MDHEN and CDR2 SYDVKM. This CDR3 is built from 11 residues. The CDR3 coding sequence is TGTGCCACGGACTATTCCTACGAGCAGTACTTC. It yields the protein CATDYSYEQYF.

V and J are TRBV9 and TRBJ2-5; weak D call: TRBD2 (5 bases). Germline CDR1 and CDR2: SGDLS and YYNGEE. V was clipped by 0 bases and J by 4 bases, with 13 bases between them. This CDR3 contains 15 residues. In DNA form, the CDR3 reads TGTGCCAGCAGCGTAGGGGTCGGGATCCGAGAGACCCAGTACTTC. Translating it yields CASSVGVGIRETQYF. Combining the CDR3 with reference TRBV9 and TRBJ2-5 gives the whole variable domain DSGVTQTPKHLITATGQRVTLRCSPRSGDLSVYWYQQSLDQGLQFLIQYYNGEERAKGNILERFSAQQFPDLHSELNLSSLELGDSALYFCASSVGVGIRETQYFGPGTRLLVL.

The chain employs TRBV7-2 and TRBJ2-2, with TRBD2 matching over 8 bases. V dropped 5 bases and J dropped 1; count of bases not matched to a gene: 9. Germline V lookup: CDR1 SGHTA, CDR2 FQGNSA. The CDR3 sequence is 17 residues long. The DNA of the CDR3 is TGTGCCAGCAGCCGGAACCTACTAGCGGTGAACACCGGGGAGCTGTTTTTT. Protein: CASSRNLLAVNTGELFF.

This rearrangement joins TRBV5-1 to TRBJ2-5; TRBD2 aligns across 8 bases. V shed 5 bases, J shed 4 bases, and the junction held 4 bases outside the gene matches. The length of the CDR3 is 13 residues. Germline V CDR1 and CDR2: SGHRS, YFSETQ. CDR3 in amino acids: CASSAGGVETQYF. CDR3 coding DNA: TGCGCCAGCAGTGCGGGGGGAGTAGAGACCCAGTACTTC.

This clonotype was recorded once. This sequence joins TRBV5-1 and TRBJ2-5, with 7 bases identical to TRBD1. Trimming cost V 4 bases and J 0 bases; bases outside gene matches: 3. Germline-derived CDR1 and CDR2 are SGHRS and YFSETQ. The CDR3 is 14 amino acids. CDR3 bases: TGCGCCAGCAGCCCAGGGACAGACCAAGAGACCCAGTACTTC. It yields the protein CASSPGTDQETQYF. The full variable domain, its missing parts supplied by reference TRBV5-1 and TRBJ2-5, is KAGVTQTPRYLIKTRGQQVTLSCSPISGHRSVSWYQQTPGQGLQFLFEYFSETQRNKGNFPGRFSGRQFSNSRSEMNVSTLELGDSALYLCASSPGTDQETQYFGPGTRLLVL.

This clonotype occurred many times. V and J are TRBV6-1 and TRBJ1-5; D call uncertain. CDR1 MNHNS and CDR2 SASEGT come from the germline V gene. CDR3 size: 14 residues. The ends were cut back, 8 bases at V and 0 bases at J, with 11 bases in the middle. The CDR3 DNA reads as TGTGCCAGCTCCGGAGGTTATAGCAATCAGCCCCAGCATTTT. Protein product: CASSGGYSNQPQHF.

Comments on this clonotype: At one end, the junction sequence differs from germline, possibly due to a read error. V is TRBV4-3 and J is TRBJ2-1, with TRBD2 as a possible D gene (6 bases). Germline CDR1 and CDR2: LGHNA and YSLEER. CDR3 size: 15 residues. The CDR3 coding sequence is TGCGCCAGCAGCCCCCGCGGGGCGTCCTCCAATGAGCAGTTCTTC. This encodes CASSPRGASSNEQFF.

J is TRBJ2-6 and V is TRBV12-5; weak D call: TRBD1 (5 bases). Germline lookup yields CDR1 LGHNT and CDR2 FRNRAP. Deletions cut 1 base from V and 12 bases from J, with 10 bases between. CDR3 size: 13 residues. In DNA, the CDR3 is TGTGCTAGTGGTTTGGGACAGAAGCCCGTCCTGACTTTC. Translated: CASGLGQKPVLTF.

This clonotype was seen at least ten times. The rearrangement links TRBV5-1 to TRBJ1-4, with D possibly being TRBD1 (5 bases). The CDR3 runs 16 residues. Trimming cost V 1 base and J 5 bases, with 15 bases left between them. Germline CDR1 is SGHRS and CDR2 is YFSETQ. The DNA for the CDR3 is TGCGCCAGCAGCTTGATCGGGGCAGCGGGGAATGAAAAACTGTTTTTT. It yields the protein CASSLIGAAGNEKLFF.

This clonotype was seen at least ten times. CDR3 in amino acids: CASSQDNTPADTQYF. As DNA, the CDR3 is TGCGCCAGCAGCCAAGATAACACCCCCGCAGATACGCAGTATTTT. This chain links TRBV4-3 with TRBJ2-3; D unresolved. Between the trimmed V and J ends, which lost 0 bases and 4 bases, there was a span of 11 bases. Germline V gives CDR1 LGHNA, CDR2 YSLEER. This CDR3 is 15 amino acids long.

This clonotype was seen repeatedly, ten times or more. This chain joins TRBV6-2 or TRBV6-3 and TRBJ2-7; D is ambiguous. The germline CDR1 and CDR2 sequences are MNHEY and SVGEGT. V was pared by 9 bases and J by 1 base, with 10 bases between. This CDR3 has 12 residues. The CDR3 DNA follows: TGTGCCAGTCACAGTTTTTCCTACGAGCAGTACTTC. As protein: CASHSFSYEQYF.

In this sample, this clonotype turned up a few times. The V gene is TRBV30, the J gene TRBJ2-5; tentatively, D is TRBD1 (6 bases). V gave up 5 bases and J gave up 5 bases, with 18 bases separating them. The CDR3 runs to 14 residues. The germline V gene encodes CDR1 GTSNPN and CDR2 SVGIG (reference sequence). CDR3 nucleotides: TGTGCCTGGGAAGTCACAGGGATCGGGGAGACCCAGTACTTC. Amino acid sequence: CAWEVTGIGETQYF.

This clonotype was counted only a few times. This chain joins TRBV11-2 and TRBJ2-7; 10 positions agree with TRBD1. Trimming at V came to 4 bases and at J to 6 bases, leaving 9 bases not matched to a gene. CDR3 length: 15 residues. CDR1 is SGHAT and CDR2 is FQNNGV in the germline V gene. CDR3 loop: CASSSLPGQGSEQYF. CDR3 in DNA: TGTGCCAGCAGCTCCTTGCCGGGACAGGGGAGCGAGCAGTACTTC.

The chain carries TRBV11-2 and TRBJ2-4, with a tentative D call TRBD2 (5 bases). From germline, CDR1 is SGHAT and CDR2 FQNNGV. V was shortened by 1 base and J by 9 bases, with 10 bases between the two germline ends. The CDR3 extends over 13 amino acids. This CDR3 is CASSLGGVGIQYF. Written as DNA, the CDR3 is TGTGCCAGCAGCTTAGGGGGAGTTGGCATTCAGTACTTC.

CDR3 DNA: TGTGCCAGCAGTATCGGGACTAGCGGGGCTCTCGAGCAGTACTTC. This sequence encodes CASSIGTSGALEQYF. The chain combines TRBV27 with TRBJ2-7, with TRBD2 matching 13 bases. The CDR3 is made up of 15 amino acids. The trim removed 5 bases at V and 6 bases at J, leaving 7 bases unmatched. CDR1 and CDR2 (germline): MNHEY, SMNVEV (reference sequence).

V usage is TRBV5-1 and J usage is TRBJ1-2; no clear D gene. Germline assignment: CDR1 SGHRS and CDR2 YFSETQ. V gave up 1 base and J gave up 4 bases, with 8 bases separating them. The CDR3 runs 13 residues. CDR3 nucleotides: TGCGCCAGCAGCTTGAACAGCCTCTATGGCTACACCTTC. Amino acid sequence: CASSLNSLYGYTF. Full variable domain (rest looked up from reference TRBV5-1 and TRBJ1-2): KAGVTQTPRYLIKTRGQQVTLSCSPISGHRSVSWYQQTPGQGLQFLFEYFSETQRNKGNFPGRFSGRQFSNSRSEMNVSTLELGDSALYLCASSLNSLYGYTFGSGTRLTVV.

This sequence joins TRBV19 and TRBJ2-5; 7 bases map to TRBD1. The V gene end was trimmed by 7 bases and the J gene end by 0 bases; junction bases not matched to a gene: 8. The V gene's germline CDR1 is LNHDA and CDR2 SQIVND (reference sequence). The CDR3 runs 15 residues. The CDR3, as DNA: TGTGCCAGTAACCCCCCGGACAGGAACCAAGAGACCCAGTACTTC. This sequence encodes CASNPPDRNQETQYF.